This TCR beta chain came from a study of cytomegalovirus exposure and HLA in healthy donors. Study context: An earlier analysis found 117 million unique TCR beta sequences from approximately 190 million T cells. Study outcomes and limitations: One variant, a missense change in DCLRE1C, was linked in a later analysis to TCR beta V- and J-gene trimming.

A remark on this clone: Its antigen is still unknown.

Per the germline V gene, CDR1 is SEHNR and CDR2 is FQNEAQ (reference sequence). V gave up 3 bases and J gave up 5 bases, with 14 bases separating them. The CDR3 extends over 15 amino acids. The study ran its PCR with 60 Vbeta and 13 Jbeta primers. Assay used: immunoSEQ multiplex PCR; TCRdb lists only in-frame clones, some missing. The sample contains fewer than 200,000 clones, 75% of which appear only once. The receptor comes from a woman aged 50 to 60 in good health and CMV-seropositive. The chain is built from TRBV7-9 and TRBJ2-1, with D possibly TRBD2 on 6 matching bases. Sequences were obtained from PBMCs. As DNA, the CDR3 is TGTGCCAGCAGCTTTGGGTTAGCGGACGACAATGAGCAGTTCTTC. Translating gives CASSFGLADDNEQFF.